Each of the 27 T cell receptor beta chains below was sequenced from the same sample in a study of blood T cells in healthy people across ages. The second PCR ran about 7 to 12 cycles with a sample-barcoded 5' primer and J-beta primers. TCRdb re-analysed the 5' RACE reads in MiXCR, keeping a single row per CDR3 protein. The sample lists fewer than 2 million distinct CDR3 sequences; about 39% were seen once. The sequenced sample was blood. All receptors come from a human donor in good health.

The chain employs TRBV13 and TRBJ2-5, with TRBD1 as a possible D gene (6 bases). The V end lost 8 bases, the J end lost 2 bases, and 15 bases lay between the germline ends. This CDR3 comprises 14 residues. Per the germline V gene, CDR1 is PRHDT and CDR2 is FYEKMQ (reference sequence). The CDR3 loop reads CASAPRTAQETQYF. Here the CDR3 DNA reads TGTGCCAGCGCCCCACGGACAGCACAAGAGACCCAGTACTTC.

This clonotype showed up just a few times. The V and J genes are TRBV6-2 or TRBV6-3 and TRBJ2-7; a possible D gene is TRBD1 (5 bases). This CDR3 is 12 amino acids long. Germline V CDR1 and CDR2: MNHEY, SVGEGT. V lost 2 bases and J 6 bases, leaving 8 bases between the germline ends. The CDR3 is CASSYGHIEQYF. The CDR3 nucleotides read TGTGCCAGCAGTTACGGACACATCGAGCAGTACTTC.

The gene calls are TRBV12-3 or TRBV12-4 and TRBJ1-5; D is unresolved. The CDR3 length is 13 residues. Trimming removed 1 base at V and 8 bases at J, with 9 bases between. CDR3 DNA sequence: TGTGCCAGCAGTTTAGAGGCCTCGGAGCCCCAGCATTTT. It specifies CASSLEASEPQHF.

The gene calls are TRBV12-3 or TRBV12-4 and TRBJ2-1; D unresolved. The germline V and J ends were trimmed by 7 bases and 4 bases, with 11 bases remaining between them. There are 13 residues in the CDR3. CDR3 sequence: CASTPFQYNEQFF. DNA of the CDR3: TGTGCCAGCACCCCCTTCCAATACAATGAGCAGTTCTTC.

In this sample, this clonotype turned up a few times. The rearrangement joins TRBV24-1 to TRBJ1-2; TRBD1 aligns across 7 bases. V shed 3 bases, J shed 0 bases, and the junction held 9 bases outside the gene matches. The V gene's germline CDR1 is KGHDR and CDR2 SFDVKD. CDR3 length: 17 residues. CDR3 protein: CATSDGQDFSPNYGYTF. The CDR3 DNA is TGTGCCACCAGTGATGGACAGGATTTTTCTCCTAACTATGGCTACACCTTC.

This clonotype was found many times. The genes are TRBV11-2 and TRBJ2-7; 8 bases are shared with TRBD1. Trimming at V came to 5 bases and at J to 1 base, leaving 16 bases not matched to a gene. This CDR3 comprises 18 residues. CDR1 and CDR2 (germline): SGHAT, FQNNGV. The CDR3 loop is CASSPLNRGQGQSYEQYF. The CDR3 coding sequence is TGTGCCAGCAGCCCCCTTAACCGTGGACAGGGACAATCCTACGAGCAGTACTTC.

V gene TRBV13 combines with J gene TRBJ2-5, with D perhaps TRBD2 (5 bases). Germline V gene sequence: CDR1 PRHDT, CDR2 FYEKMQ (reference sequence). The CDR3 sequence is 13 residues long. Trimming removed 5 bases from V and 4 bases from J, with 11 bases in between. The CDR3 DNA reads as TGTGCCAGCAGCGAGGAGGTCGGAGAGACCCAGTACTTC. Translation gives CASSEEVGETQYF. The full variable domain, in which reference TRBV13 and TRBJ2-5 provide the parts outside the CDR3, is AAGVIQSPRHLIKEKRETATLKCYPIPRHDTVYWYQQGPGQDPQFLISFYEKMQSDKGSIPDRFSAQQFSDYHSELNMSSLELGDSALYFCASSEEVGETQYFGPGTRLLVL.

This clonotype was picked up a small number of times. The rearrangement joins TRBV16 to TRBJ2-7; the D is unclear. Germline lookup yields CDR1 KGHSY and CDR2 FQNENV. CDR3 length equals 16 residues. V shed 4 bases and J shed 4 bases, with 20 bases lying between them. The CDR3 DNA reads TGTGCCAGCAGCCCCCAGACATTTGGCGGTTTTTACGAGCAGTACTTC. Translated: CASSPQTFGGFYEQYF.

The J gene is TRBJ2-5, the V gene TRBV7-2; possibly TRBD1 for D (5 bases). The germline V and J ends were trimmed by 5 bases and 5 bases, with 18 bases remaining between them. The CDR3 covers 15 residues. The germline V gene encodes CDR1 SGHTA and CDR2 FQGNSA. The CDR3: CASSRGLSGPETQYF. In DNA, the CDR3 is TGTGCCAGCAGCAGGGGTCTCTCAGGCCCTGAGACCCAGTACTTC.

This clonotype came up a few times. V and J are TRBV7-2 and TRBJ2-1; D assignment may be TRBD1 or TRBD2 (5 bases each). This CDR3 spans 18 amino acids. Germline V CDR1 and CDR2: SGHTA, FQGNSA. V gave up 0 bases and J gave up 5 bases, with 20 bases separating them. CDR3 nucleotide sequence: TGTGCCAGCAGCTTAGCATATCGGGGCCGTGGGGGAGACAATGAGCAGTTCTTC. The encoded protein is CASSLAYRGRGGDNEQFF.

The chain links TRBV10-3 to TRBJ2-1; D possibly corresponds to TRBD2 (6 bases). The germline gives CDR1 ENHRY, CDR2 SYGVKD. This CDR3 comprises 13 residues. V was clipped by 8 bases and J by 6 bases, with 14 bases between them. Written as DNA, the CDR3 is TGTGCCATCGGGACTCTTGGGGGCAATGAGCAGTTCTTC. Protein product: CAIGTLGGNEQFF.

In its sample, this clonotype was seen a few times. The gene calls are TRBV6-1 and TRBJ1-1; D might be TRBD1 (5 bases). V lost 4 bases and J 9 bases, leaving 9 bases between the germline ends. The germline V gene encodes CDR1 MNHNS and CDR2 SASEGT. This CDR3 region has 11 residues. CDR3 residues: CASSGQKQAFF. The CDR3 nucleotides are TGTGCCAGCAGTGGACAGAAGCAAGCTTTCTTT.

CDR3 sequence (DNA): TGTGCCAGCAGCATCGGGGGGGTTTTGCATGGCTACACCTTC. Translation gives CASSIGGVLHGYTF. V gene TRBV27 combines with J gene TRBJ1-2, with D maybe TRBD1 (5 bases). The germline gives CDR1 MNHEY, CDR2 SMNVEV (reference sequence). V was trimmed by 6 bases and J by 6 bases, leaving 17 bases between them. The CDR3 contains 14 residues.

J is TRBJ1-4 and V is TRBV6-5; D gene uncertain. This CDR3 has 12 residues. Germline V lookup: CDR1 MNHEY, CDR2 SVGAGI. V lost 4 bases and J 10 bases, leaving 10 bases between the germline ends. CDR3 protein: CASSLGLGKLFF. DNA for the CDR3: TGTGCCAGCAGTTTGGGGTTAGGAAAACTGTTTTTT.

The table lists this clonotype with a few counts. The rearrangement uses TRBV12-3 or TRBV12-4 and TRBJ2-7, with a tentative D call TRBD1 (5 bases). Trimming cost V 8 bases and J 3 bases, with 11 bases left between them. The CDR3 is made up of 12 amino acids. The CDR3 spells CASATVNYEQYF. The CDR3 DNA sequence: TGTGCCAGCGCGACAGTGAACTACGAGCAGTACTTC.

CDR3 sequence (DNA): TGCAGCGTTGTCGACAGGCCCGACCCGATGGGCGGTGAGCAGTTCTTC. Translated, it gives CSVVDRPDPMGGEQFF. The chain links TRBV29-1 to TRBJ2-1; maybe TRBD1 (6 bases). The CDR3 length is 16 residues. In germline, CDR1 is SQVTM, CDR2 ANQGSEA. Trimming stripped 4 bases from V and 9 bases from J, with 25 bases between.

V is TRBV10-3 and J is TRBJ2-1, with TRBD2 matching over 7 bases. Germline V CDR1 and CDR2: ENHRY, SYGVKD. CDR3 size: 15 residues. The V gene end was trimmed by 0 bases and the J gene end by 11 bases; junction bases not matched to a gene: 10. The CDR3 bases are TGTGCCATCAGTGAGTCGGCGGAGGGCGGGGGAAAGCAGTTCTTC. Protein product: CAISESAEGGGKQFF.

The chain links TRBV29-1 to TRBJ1-2, with D hard to call. V lost 5 bases to trimming and J lost 1 base, with 8 bases between them. CDR3 length: 12 residues. Germline V gives CDR1 SQVTM, CDR2 ANQGSEA. In DNA, the CDR3 is TGCAGCGTTCGACCTGTTAACTATGGCTACACCTTC. The encoded protein is CSVRPVNYGYTF.

This chain joins TRBV5-1 and TRBJ2-4, with a possible D match to TRBD2 (5 bases). The DNA end is more similar to TRBJ2-7, so the J call may be wrong. Per the germline V gene, CDR1 is SGHRS and CDR2 is YFSETQ. This CDR3 comprises 14 residues. CDR3: CASSLVPGLNEQYF. For the CDR3, the DNA is TGCGCCAGCAGCTTGGTCCCGGGATTAAACGAGCAGTACTTC.

V gene TRBV4-1 combines with J gene TRBJ2-3; D ambiguous. Trimming stripped 3 bases from V and 2 bases from J, with 9 bases between. CDR1 is MGHRA and CDR2 is YSYEKL in the germline V gene. The CDR3 contains 14 residues. CDR3 nucleotides: TGCGCCAGCAGCCAGCTCACAATCACAGATACGCAGTATTTT. Translated: CASSQLTITDTQYF.

This clonotype occurred a few times. V usage is TRBV7-2 and J usage is TRBJ2-6; D unresolved. Germline-derived CDR1 and CDR2 are SGHTA and FQGNSA. V was cut by 2 bases and J by 0 bases, with 14 bases left in between. There are 18 residues in the CDR3. CDR3: CASSLLYTPSSGANVLTF. In DNA, the CDR3 is TGTGCCAGCAGCTTATTGTACACTCCAAGCTCTGGGGCCAACGTCCTGACTTTC.

The rearrangement links TRBV9 to TRBJ1-1, with D possibly being TRBD1 (5 bases). This CDR3 has 15 amino acids. Between the trimmed V and J ends, which lost 0 bases and 1 base, there was a span of 10 bases. Germline V CDR1 and CDR2: SGDLS, YYNGEE. Here the CDR3 reads CASSVVGHQNTEAFF. CDR3 bases: TGTGCCAGCAGCGTAGTAGGACACCAGAACACTGAAGCTTTCTTT.

This clonotype was picked up a small number of times. The chain joins TRBV5-1 to TRBJ2-7; D is ambiguous. Trimming took off 0 bases at V and 1 base at J, with 17 bases between the two ends. CDR1 and CDR2 from the germline V gene are SGHRS and YFSETQ. The CDR3 spans 17 residues. This CDR3 reads CASSLEGDWGESYEQYF. In DNA form, the CDR3 reads TGCGCCAGCAGCTTGGAGGGTGACTGGGGTGAGTCCTACGAGCAGTACTTC.

The chain is built from TRBV5-1 and TRBJ1-2; D unclear. The V gene's germline CDR1 is SGHRS and CDR2 YFSETQ. CDR3 length equals 12 residues. V gave up 3 bases and J gave up 6 bases, with 9 bases separating them. The CDR3: CASSWSRDGYTF. For the CDR3, the DNA is TGCGCCAGCAGCTGGTCGAGGGATGGCTACACCTTC.

The genes are TRBV6-2 or TRBV6-3 and TRBJ2-1; D gene ambiguous. The germline V gene encodes CDR1 MNHEY and CDR2 SVGEGT. The CDR3 is 12 residues long. V dropped 2 bases and J dropped 7 bases, with 6 bases sitting between them. The CDR3 sequence is CASSYTENEQFF. The CDR3 DNA is TGTGCCAGCAGTTACACCGAAAATGAGCAGTTCTTC.

In its sample, this clonotype was seen a few times. This chain connects TRBV13 to TRBJ2-1; a possible D gene is TRBD2 (6 bases). The CDR3 has 15 residues. Trimming took off 7 bases at V and 7 bases at J, with 20 bases between the two ends. Germline CDR1 reads PRHDT; CDR2 reads FYEKMQ (reference sequence). Here the CDR3 DNA reads TGTGCCAGCACGGACCCCCGGGGGTTGGGGAATGAGCAGTTCTTC. Protein product: CASTDPRGLGNEQFF. Based on the CDR3 plus reference TRBV13 and TRBJ2-1, the full variable domain is AAGVIQSPRHLIKEKRETATLKCYPIPRHDTVYWYQQGPGQDPQFLISFYEKMQSDKGSIPDRFSAQQFSDYHSELNMSSLELGDSALYFCASTDPRGLGNEQFFGPGTRLTVL.

The sample holds a few counts of this clonotype. A junction boundary mismatches the germline segment, possibly from a read error. J is TRBJ2-7 and V is TRBV4-1; 8 bases map to TRBD2. CDR1 is MGHRA and CDR2 is YSYEKL in the germline V gene. This CDR3 contains 16 residues. CDR3 protein: CASSQTRGGSSYEQYF. The CDR3 DNA is TGCGCAAGCAGCCAAACCCGGGGGGGAAGCTCCTACGAGCAGTACTTC.